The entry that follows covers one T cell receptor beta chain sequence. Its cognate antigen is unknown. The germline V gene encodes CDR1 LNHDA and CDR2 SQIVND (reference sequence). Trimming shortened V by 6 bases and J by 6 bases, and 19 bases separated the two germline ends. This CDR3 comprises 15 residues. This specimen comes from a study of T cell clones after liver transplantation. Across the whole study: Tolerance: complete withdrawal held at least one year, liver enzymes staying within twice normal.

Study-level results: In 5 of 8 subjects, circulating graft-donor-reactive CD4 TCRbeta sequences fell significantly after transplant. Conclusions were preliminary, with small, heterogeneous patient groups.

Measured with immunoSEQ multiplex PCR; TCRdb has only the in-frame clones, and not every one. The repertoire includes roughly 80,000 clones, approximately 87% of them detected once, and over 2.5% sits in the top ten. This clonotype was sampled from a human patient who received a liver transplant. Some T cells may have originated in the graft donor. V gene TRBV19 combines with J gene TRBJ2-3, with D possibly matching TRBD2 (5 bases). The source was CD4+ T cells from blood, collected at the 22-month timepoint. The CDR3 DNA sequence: TGTGCCAGTAGAAAGACGGGATCAAGGCCTGATACGCAGTATTTT. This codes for CASRKTGSRPDTQYF. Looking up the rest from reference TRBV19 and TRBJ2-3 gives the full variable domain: DGGITQSPKYLFRKEGQNVTLSCEQNLNHDAMYWYRQDPGQGLRLIYYSQIVNDFQKGDIAEGYSVSREKKESFPLTVTSAQKNPTAFYLCASRKTGSRPDTQYFGPGTRLTVL.